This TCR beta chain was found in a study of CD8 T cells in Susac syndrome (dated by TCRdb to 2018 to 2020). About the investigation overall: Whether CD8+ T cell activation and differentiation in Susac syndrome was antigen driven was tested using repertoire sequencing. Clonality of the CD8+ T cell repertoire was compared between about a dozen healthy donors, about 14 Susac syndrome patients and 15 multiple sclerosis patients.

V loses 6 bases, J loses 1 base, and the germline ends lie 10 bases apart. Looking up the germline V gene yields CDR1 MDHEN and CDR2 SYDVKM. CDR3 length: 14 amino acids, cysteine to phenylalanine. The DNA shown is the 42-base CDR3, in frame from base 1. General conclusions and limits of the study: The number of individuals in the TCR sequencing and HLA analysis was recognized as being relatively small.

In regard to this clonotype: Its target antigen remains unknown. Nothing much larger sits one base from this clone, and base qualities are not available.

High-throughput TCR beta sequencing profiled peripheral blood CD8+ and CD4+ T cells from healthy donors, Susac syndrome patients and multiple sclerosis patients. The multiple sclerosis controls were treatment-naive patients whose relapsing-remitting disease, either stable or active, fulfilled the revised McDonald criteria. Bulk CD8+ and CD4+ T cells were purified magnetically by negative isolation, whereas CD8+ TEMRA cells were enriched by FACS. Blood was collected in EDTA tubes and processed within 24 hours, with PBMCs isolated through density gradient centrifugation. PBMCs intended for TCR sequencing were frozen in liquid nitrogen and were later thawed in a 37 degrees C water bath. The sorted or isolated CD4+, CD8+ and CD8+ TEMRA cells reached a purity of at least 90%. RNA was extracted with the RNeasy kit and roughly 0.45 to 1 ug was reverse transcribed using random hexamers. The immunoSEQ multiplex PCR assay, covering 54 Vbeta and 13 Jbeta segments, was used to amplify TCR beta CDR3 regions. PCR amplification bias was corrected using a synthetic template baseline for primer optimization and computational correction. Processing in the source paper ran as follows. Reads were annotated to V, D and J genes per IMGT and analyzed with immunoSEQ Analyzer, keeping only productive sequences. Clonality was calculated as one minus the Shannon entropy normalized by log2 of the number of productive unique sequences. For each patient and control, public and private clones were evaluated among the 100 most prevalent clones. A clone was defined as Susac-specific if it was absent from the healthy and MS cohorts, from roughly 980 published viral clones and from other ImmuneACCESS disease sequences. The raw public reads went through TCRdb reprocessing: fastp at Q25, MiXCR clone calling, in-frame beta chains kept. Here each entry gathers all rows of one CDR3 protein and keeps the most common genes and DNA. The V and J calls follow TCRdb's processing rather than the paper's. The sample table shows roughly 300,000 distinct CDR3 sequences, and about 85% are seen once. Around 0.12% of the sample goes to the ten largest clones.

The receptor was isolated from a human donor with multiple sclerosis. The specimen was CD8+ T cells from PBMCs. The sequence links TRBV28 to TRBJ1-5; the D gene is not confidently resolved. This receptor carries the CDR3 CASSHVESNQPQHF. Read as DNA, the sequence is TGTGCCAGCAGCCATGTCGAGAGCAATCAGCCCCAGCATTTT.